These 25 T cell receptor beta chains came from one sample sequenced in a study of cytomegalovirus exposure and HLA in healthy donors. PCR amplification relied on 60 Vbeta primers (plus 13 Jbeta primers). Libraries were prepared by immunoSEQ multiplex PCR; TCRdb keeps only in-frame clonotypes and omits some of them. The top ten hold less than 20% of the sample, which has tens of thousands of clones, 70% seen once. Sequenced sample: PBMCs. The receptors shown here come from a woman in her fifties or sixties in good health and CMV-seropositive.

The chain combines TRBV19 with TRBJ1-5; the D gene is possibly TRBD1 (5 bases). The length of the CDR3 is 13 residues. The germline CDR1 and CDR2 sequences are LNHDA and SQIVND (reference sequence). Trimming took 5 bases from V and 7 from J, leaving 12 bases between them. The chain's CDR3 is CASSPDSGQPQHF. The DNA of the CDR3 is TGTGCCAGTAGTCCAGACAGTGGGCAGCCCCAGCATTTT.

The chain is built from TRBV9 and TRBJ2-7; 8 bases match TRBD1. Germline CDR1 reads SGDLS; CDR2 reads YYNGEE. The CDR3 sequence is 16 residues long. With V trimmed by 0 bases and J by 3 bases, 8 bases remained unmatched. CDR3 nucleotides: TGTGCCAGCAGCGTAGACCCAGGGGGCGAATTCTACGAGCAGTACTTC. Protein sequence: CASSVDPGGEFYEQYF.

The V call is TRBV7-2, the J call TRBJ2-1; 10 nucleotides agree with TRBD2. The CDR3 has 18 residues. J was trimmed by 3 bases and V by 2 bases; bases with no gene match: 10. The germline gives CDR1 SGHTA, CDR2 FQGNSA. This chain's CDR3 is CASSLRSGGAAYYNEQFF. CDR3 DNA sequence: TGTGCCAGCAGCTTAAGGAGCGGGGGGGCCGCCTACTACAATGAGCAGTTCTTC.

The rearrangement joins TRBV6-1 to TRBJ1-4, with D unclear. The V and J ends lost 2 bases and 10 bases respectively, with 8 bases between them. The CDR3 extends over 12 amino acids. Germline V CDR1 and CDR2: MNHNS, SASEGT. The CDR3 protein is CASSEMAGKLFF. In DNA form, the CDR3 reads TGTGCCAGCAGTGAAATGGCGGGAAAACTGTTTTTT.

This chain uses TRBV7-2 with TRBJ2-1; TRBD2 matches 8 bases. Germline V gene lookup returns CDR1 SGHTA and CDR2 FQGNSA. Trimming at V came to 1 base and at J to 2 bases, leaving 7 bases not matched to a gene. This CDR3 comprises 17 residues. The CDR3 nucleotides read TGTGCCAGCAGCTTAGAGGGGGTAGCGGGGCCCTACAATGAGCAGTTCTTC. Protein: CASSLEGVAGPYNEQFF.

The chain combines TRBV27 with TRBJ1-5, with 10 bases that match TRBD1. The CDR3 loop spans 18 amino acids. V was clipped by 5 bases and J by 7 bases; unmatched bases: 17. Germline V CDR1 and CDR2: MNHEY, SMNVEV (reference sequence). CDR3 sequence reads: CASSLIPPARDRGQPQHF. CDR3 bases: TGTGCCAGCAGTCTAATCCCCCCTGCTCGGGACAGGGGCCAGCCCCAGCATTTT.

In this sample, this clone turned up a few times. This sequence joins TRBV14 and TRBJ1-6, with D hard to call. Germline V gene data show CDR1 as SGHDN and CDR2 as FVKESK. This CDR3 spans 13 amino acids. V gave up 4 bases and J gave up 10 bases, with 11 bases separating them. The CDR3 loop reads CASSPTGRSPLHF. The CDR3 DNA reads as TGTGCCAGCAGCCCCACGGGAAGGTCACCCCTCCACTTT.

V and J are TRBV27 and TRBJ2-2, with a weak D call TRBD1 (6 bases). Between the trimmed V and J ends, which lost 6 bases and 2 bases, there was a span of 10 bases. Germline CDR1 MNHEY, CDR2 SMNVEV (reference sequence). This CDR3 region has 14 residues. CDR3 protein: CASSGTPNTGELFF. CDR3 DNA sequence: TGTGCCAGCAGCGGGACACCAAACACCGGGGAGCTGTTTTTT.

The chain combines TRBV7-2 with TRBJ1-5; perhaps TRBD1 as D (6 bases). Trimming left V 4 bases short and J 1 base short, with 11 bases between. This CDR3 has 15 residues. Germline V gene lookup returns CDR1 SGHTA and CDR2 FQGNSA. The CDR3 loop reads CASSYSQGSNQPQHF. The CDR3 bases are TGTGCCAGCAGCTATTCCCAGGGGAGCAATCAGCCCCAGCATTTT. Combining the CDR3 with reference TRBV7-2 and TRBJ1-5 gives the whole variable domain GAGVSQSPSNKVTEKGKDVELRCDPISGHTALYWYRQSLGQGLEFLIYFQGNSAPDKSGLPSDRFSAERTGGSVSTLTIQRTQQEDSAVYLCASSYSQGSNQPQHFGDGTRLSIL.

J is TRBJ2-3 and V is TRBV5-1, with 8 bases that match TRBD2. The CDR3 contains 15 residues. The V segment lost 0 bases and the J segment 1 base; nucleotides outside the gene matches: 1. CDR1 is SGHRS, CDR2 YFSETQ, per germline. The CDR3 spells CASSLGRGGTDTQYF. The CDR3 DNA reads TGCGCCAGCAGCTTGGGGCGGGGGGGCACAGATACGCAGTATTTT.

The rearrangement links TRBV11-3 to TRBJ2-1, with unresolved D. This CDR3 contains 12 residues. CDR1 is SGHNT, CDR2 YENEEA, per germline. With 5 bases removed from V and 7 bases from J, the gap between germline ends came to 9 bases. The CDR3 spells CASSSISNEQFF. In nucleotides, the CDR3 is TGTGCCAGCAGCAGCATATCTAATGAGCAGTTCTTC.

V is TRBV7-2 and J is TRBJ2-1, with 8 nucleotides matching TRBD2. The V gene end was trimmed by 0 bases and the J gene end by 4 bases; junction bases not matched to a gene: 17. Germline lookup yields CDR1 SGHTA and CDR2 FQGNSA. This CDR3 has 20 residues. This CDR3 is CASSLAGTQGGGRWYNEQFF. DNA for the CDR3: TGTGCCAGCAGCTTAGCCGGGACTCAGGGCGGGGGGCGTTGGTACAATGAGCAGTTCTTC. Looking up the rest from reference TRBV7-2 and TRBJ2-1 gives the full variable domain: GAGVSQSPSNKVTEKGKDVELRCDPISGHTALYWYRQSLGQGLEFLIYFQGNSAPDKSGLPSDRFSAERTGGSVSTLTIQRTQQEDSAVYLCASSLAGTQGGGRWYNEQFFGPGTRLTVL.

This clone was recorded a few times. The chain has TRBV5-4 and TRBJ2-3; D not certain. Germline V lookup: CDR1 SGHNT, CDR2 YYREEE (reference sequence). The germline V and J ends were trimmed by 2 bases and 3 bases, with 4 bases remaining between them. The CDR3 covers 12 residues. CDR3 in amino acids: CASSLTTDTQYF. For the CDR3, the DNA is TGTGCCAGCAGCTTAACAACAGATACGCAGTATTTT.

The CDR3 loop reads CASSLDRTGNSPLHF. The CDR3 DNA follows: TGTGCCAGCAGCTTAGATCGTACAGGGAATTCACCCCTCCACTTT. The chain is built from TRBV11-2 and TRBJ1-6; possible D gene TRBD1, 6 bases. CDR1 SGHAT and CDR2 FQNNGV come from the germline V gene. V was shortened by 0 bases and J by 7 bases, with 10 bases between the two germline ends. The CDR3 contains 15 residues.

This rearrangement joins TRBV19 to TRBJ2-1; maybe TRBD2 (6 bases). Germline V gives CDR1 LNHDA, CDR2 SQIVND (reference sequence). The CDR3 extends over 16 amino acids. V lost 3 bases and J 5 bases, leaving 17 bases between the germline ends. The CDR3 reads CASSIFSGPINNEQFF. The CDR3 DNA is TGTGCCAGTAGTATCTTTAGCGGACCCATCAACAATGAGCAGTTCTTC.

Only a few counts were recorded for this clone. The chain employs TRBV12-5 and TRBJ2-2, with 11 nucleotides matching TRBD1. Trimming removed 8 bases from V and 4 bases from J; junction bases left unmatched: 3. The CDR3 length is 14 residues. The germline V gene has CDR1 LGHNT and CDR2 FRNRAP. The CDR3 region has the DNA TGTGCTAGTCGGACAGGGGGCTTCACCGGGGAGCTGTTTTTT. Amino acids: CASRTGGFTGELFF.

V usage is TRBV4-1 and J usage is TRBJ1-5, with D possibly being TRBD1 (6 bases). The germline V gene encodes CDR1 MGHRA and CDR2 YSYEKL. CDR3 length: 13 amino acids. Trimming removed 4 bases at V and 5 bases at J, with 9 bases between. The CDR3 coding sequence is TGCGCCAGCAGCCTCAACAGGGATCAGCCCCAGCATTTT. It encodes CASSLNRDQPQHF.

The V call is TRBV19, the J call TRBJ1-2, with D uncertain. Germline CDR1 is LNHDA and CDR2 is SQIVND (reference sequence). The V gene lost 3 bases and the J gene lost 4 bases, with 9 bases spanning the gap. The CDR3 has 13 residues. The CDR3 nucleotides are TGTGCCAGTAGTATCCCCGGGAGCTATGGCTACACCTTC. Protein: CASSIPGSYGYTF.

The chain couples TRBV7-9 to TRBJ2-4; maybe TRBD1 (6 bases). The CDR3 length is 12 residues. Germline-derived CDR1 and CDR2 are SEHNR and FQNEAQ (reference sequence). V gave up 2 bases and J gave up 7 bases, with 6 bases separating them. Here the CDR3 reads CASSLQGNIQYF. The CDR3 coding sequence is TGTGCCAGCAGCTTACAGGGGAACATTCAGTACTTC. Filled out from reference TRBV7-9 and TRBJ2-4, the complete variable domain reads DTGVSQNPRHKITKRGQNVTFRCDPISEHNRLYWYRQTLGQGPEFLTYFQNEAQLEKSRLLSDRFSAERPKGSFSTLEIQRTEQGDSAMYLCASSLQGNIQYFGAGTRLSVL.

CDR3 sequence reads: CASSQVISIPDTQYF. The DNA for the CDR3 is TGCGCCAGCAGCCAAGTGATCTCTATTCCAGATACGCAGTATTTT. The chain couples TRBV4-1 to TRBJ2-3; D gene unclear. The V and J ends lost 1 base and 4 bases respectively, with 12 bases between them. This CDR3 is built from 15 residues. The germline CDR1 and CDR2 sequences are MGHRA and YSYEKL.

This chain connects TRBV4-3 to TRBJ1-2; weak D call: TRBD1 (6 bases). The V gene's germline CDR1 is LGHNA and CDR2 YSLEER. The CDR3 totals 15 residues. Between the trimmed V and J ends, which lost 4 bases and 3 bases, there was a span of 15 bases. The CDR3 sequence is CASSLSRTVYYGYTF. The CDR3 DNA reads TGCGCCAGCAGCCTTTCAAGGACAGTCTACTATGGCTACACCTTC.

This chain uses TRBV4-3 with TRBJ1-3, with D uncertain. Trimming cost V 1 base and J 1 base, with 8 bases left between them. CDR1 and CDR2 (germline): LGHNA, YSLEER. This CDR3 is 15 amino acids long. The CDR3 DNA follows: TGCGCCAGCAGCCAAGTCAGCGGGTCTGGAAACACCATATATTTT. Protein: CASSQVSGSGNTIYF.

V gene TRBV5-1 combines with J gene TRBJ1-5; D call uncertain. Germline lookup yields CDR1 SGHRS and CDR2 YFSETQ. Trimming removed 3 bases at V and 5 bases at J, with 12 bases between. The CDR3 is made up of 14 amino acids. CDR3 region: CASSSLPGDQPQHF. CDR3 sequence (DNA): TGCGCCAGCAGCTCCTTACCGGGAGATCAGCCCCAGCATTTT.

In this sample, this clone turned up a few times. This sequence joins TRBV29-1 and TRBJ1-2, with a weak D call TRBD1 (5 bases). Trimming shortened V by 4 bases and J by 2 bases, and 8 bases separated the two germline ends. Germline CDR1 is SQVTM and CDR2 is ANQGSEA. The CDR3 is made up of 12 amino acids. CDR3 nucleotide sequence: TGCAGCGTTGCCGGGGGAAACTATGGCTACACCTTC. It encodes CSVAGGNYGYTF.

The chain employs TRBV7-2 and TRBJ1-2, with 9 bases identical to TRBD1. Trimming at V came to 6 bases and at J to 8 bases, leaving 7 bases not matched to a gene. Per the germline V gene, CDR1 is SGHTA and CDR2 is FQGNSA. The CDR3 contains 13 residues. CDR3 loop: CASSQNRGQGYTF. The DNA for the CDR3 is TGTGCCAGCAGTCAGAACAGGGGGCAGGGCTACACCTTC.